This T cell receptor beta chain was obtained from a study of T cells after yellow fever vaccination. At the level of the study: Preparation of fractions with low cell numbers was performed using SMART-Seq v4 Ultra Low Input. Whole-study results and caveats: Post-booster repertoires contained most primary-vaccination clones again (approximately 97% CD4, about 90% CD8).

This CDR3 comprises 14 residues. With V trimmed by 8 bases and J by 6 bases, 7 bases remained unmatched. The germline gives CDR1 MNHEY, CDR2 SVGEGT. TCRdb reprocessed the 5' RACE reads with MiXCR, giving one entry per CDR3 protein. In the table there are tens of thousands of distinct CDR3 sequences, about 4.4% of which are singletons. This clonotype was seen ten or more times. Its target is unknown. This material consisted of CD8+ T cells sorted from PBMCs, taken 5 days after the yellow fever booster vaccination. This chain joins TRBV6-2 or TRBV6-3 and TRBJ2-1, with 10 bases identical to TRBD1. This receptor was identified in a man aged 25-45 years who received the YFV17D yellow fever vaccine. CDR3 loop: CASVGTGVFNEQFF. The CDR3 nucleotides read TGTGCCAGCGTCGGGACAGGGGTGTTCAATGAGCAGTTCTTC.